Listed below are T cell receptor beta chains from one sample, sequenced in a study of blood T cell repertoires in COVID-19. The repertoire was sequenced with immunoSEQ multiplex PCR; TCRdb's copy has only in-frame clones and lacks some. Among around 200,000 clones listed, about 85% were seen once. The specimen was peripheral blood. These receptors all come from a woman older than 75 with acute or convalescent COVID-19. Both conserved end residues are part of each CDR3. The D gene is left open where the match is weak. The size of a clone is reported for some rows only, either as once, few or many, or as a class for expanded clones.

d_call j_call v_call clone_size cdr3_nt cdr3_aa
NA TRBJ1-3 TRBV6-2/TRBV6-3 NA TGTGCCAGCAGTTACTCGAGGTCCCTCTCTGGAAACACCATATATTTT CASSYSRSLSGNTIYF
NA TRBJ2-3 TRBV7-6 NA TGTGCCAGCAGCCCCAAGCAGAGGGGCACAGATACGCAGTATTTT CASSPKQRGTDTQYF
NA TRBJ2-1 TRBV7-2 NA TGTGCCAGCAGCTTAGCCAGGGTCAATGAGCAGTTCTTC CASSLARVNEQFF
TRBD2 TRBJ2-3 TRBV4-3 NA TGCGCCAGCAGCCAAGATACGGGGGGAGCGGATACGCAGTATTTT CASSQDTGGADTQYF
NA TRBJ2-7 TRBV25-1 few TGTGCCAGCAGTGAATCCGGAGCAAAGCAGGAGCAGTACTTC CASSESGAKQEQYF
NA TRBJ1-5 TRBV6-5 NA TGTGCCAGCAGTTCCGGGATTTTAAACCAGCCCCAGCATTTT CASSSGILNQPQHF
TRBD1 TRBJ1-2 TRBV11-2 NA TGTGCCAGCAGCACAAACCGGGGGACAGCAGGCTATGGCTACACCTTC CASSTNRGTAGYGYTF
NA TRBJ1-5 TRBV19 NA TGTGCCAGTACCGATGGCCCCGGGTATAGCAATCAGCCCCAGCATTTT CASTDGPGYSNQPQHF
NA TRBJ1-6 TRBV10-3 NA TGTGCCATCAGGGATTCCTTGTTGAGGGCGAGAGATTCACCCCTCCACTTT CAIRDSLLRARDSPLHF
NA TRBJ2-7 TRBV7-2 NA TGTGCCAGCAGTCCAGACCCGGGGGCCTACGAGCAGTACTTC CASSPDPGAYEQYF